These T cell receptor beta chains were read from a single sample in a study of blood T cell repertoires in COVID-19. The data were produced by immunoSEQ multiplex PCR, yet TCRdb's version contains in-frame clones alone and is incomplete. This table holds about 29,000 clones, 85% to 90% found once. The sequenced material came from peripheral blood. The origin of the receptors is a man older than 75 with acute or convalescent COVID-19. Both conserved end residues are part of each CDR3. D genes are given only for firm matches. Size is stated for part of the rows, as once, few or many counts, or as a class when the clone is expanded.

v_gene: TRBV12-3/TRBV12-4
d_gene: NA
j_gene: TRBJ2-1
abundance: NA
CDR3nt: TGTGCCAGCAGGAAAGGGGACAATGAGCAGTTCTTC
CDR3aa: CASRKGDNEQFF

v_gene: TRBV29-1
d_gene: TRBD1
j_gene: TRBJ1-2
abundance: once
CDR3nt: TGCAGCGGGGGACAGGGTGTTTTTGAACACACCTTC
CDR3aa: CSGGQGVFEHTF

v_gene: TRBV14
d_gene: NA
j_gene: TRBJ1-2
abundance: NA
CDR3nt: TGTGCCAGCAGCCAACAGCGGACTAACTATGGCTACACCTTC
CDR3aa: CASSQQRTNYGYTF

v_gene: TRBV19
d_gene: NA
j_gene: TRBJ1-1
abundance: NA
CDR3nt: TGTGCCAGTAGTAACTTAGACAGACTGGTTCCTTTCTTT
CDR3aa: CASSNLDRLVPFF

v_gene: TRBV2
d_gene: NA
j_gene: TRBJ1-2
abundance: NA
CDR3nt: TGTGCCAGCAGTCTAGCTGAATATGGCTACACCTTC
CDR3aa: CASSLAEYGYTF

v_gene: TRBV7-3
d_gene: NA
j_gene: TRBJ2-7
abundance: NA
CDR3nt: TGTGCCAGCAGCTTAGGTGACAACTCCTACGAGCAGTACTTC
CDR3aa: CASSLGDNSYEQYF

v_gene: TRBV7-9
d_gene: NA
j_gene: TRBJ1-2
abundance: NA
CDR3nt: TGTGCCAGCAGCCCCCCTTCGCGAGTTTCTGACTATGGCTACACCTTC
CDR3aa: CASSPPSRVSDYGYTF

v_gene: TRBV5-1
d_gene: TRBD1
j_gene: TRBJ1-5
abundance: NA
CDR3nt: TGCGCCAGCAGCTTACAGGGGGCGCGGGATCAGCCCCAGCATTTT
CDR3aa: CASSLQGARDQPQHF

v_gene: TRBV7-8
d_gene: TRBD1
j_gene: TRBJ1-2
abundance: NA
CDR3nt: TGTGCCAGCAGCCCACAGGGGAACTATGGCTACACCTTC
CDR3aa: CASSPQGNYGYTF

v_gene: TRBV5-1
d_gene: NA
j_gene: TRBJ2-7
abundance: NA
CDR3nt: TGCGCCAGCAGCTTTAACACAGATACCTACGAGCAGTACTTC
CDR3aa: CASSFNTDTYEQYF

v_gene: TRBV28
d_gene: TRBD1
j_gene: TRBJ2-1
abundance: NA
CDR3nt: TGTGCCAGCAGTTCACCCGGGACAGGGGCCTGGGGTGAGCAGTTCTTC
CDR3aa: CASSSPGTGAWGEQFF

v_gene: TRBV6-2/TRBV6-3
d_gene: TRBD1
j_gene: TRBJ1-3
abundance: NA
CDR3nt: TGTGCCAGCAGCTCTACAGGGGGAACTGGAAACACCATATATTTT
CDR3aa: CASSSTGGTGNTIYF

v_gene: TRBV10-3
d_gene: NA
j_gene: TRBJ2-2
abundance: once
CDR3nt: TGTGCCATCCCTACGGGCACCGGGGAGCTGTTTTTT
CDR3aa: CAIPTGTGELFF

v_gene: TRBV5-1
d_gene: NA
j_gene: TRBJ2-6
abundance: NA
CDR3nt: TGCGCCAGCAGCTCTCCCCGGACGGGGATCTCTGGGGCCAACGTCCTGACTTTC
CDR3aa: CASSSPRTGISGANVLTF

v_gene: TRBV7-8
d_gene: TRBD1
j_gene: TRBJ1-5
abundance: NA
CDR3nt: TGTGCCAGCAGCTCCCGCTTTGACAGGGGGGGTCAGCCCCAGCATTTT
CDR3aa: CASSSRFDRGGQPQHF

v_gene: TRBV7-8
d_gene: NA
j_gene: TRBJ1-1
abundance: NA
CDR3nt: TGTGCCAGCACCCGGACACAGGGTATGAACACTGAAGCTTTCTTT
CDR3aa: CASTRTQGMNTEAFF

v_gene: TRBV10-3
d_gene: TRBD2
j_gene: TRBJ2-3
abundance: NA
CDR3nt: TGTGCCTCCGGAGGGAGGGCCACAGATACGCAGTATTTT
CDR3aa: CASGGRATDTQYF

v_gene: TRBV2
d_gene: NA
j_gene: TRBJ2-2
abundance: NA
CDR3nt: TGTGCCACCGCAGGGTGGCAGGGATTGAACACCGGGGAGCTGTTTTTT
CDR3aa: CATAGWQGLNTGELFF

v_gene: TRBV5-1
d_gene: NA
j_gene: TRBJ1-1
abundance: NA
CDR3nt: TGCGCCAGCAGCTTGGCCGGCACTATGAACACTGAAGCTTTCTTT
CDR3aa: CASSLAGTMNTEAFF

v_gene: TRBV11-2
d_gene: NA
j_gene: TRBJ1-6
abundance: NA
CDR3nt: TGTGCCAGCAGCCCCGAGAGGAATTCACCCCTCCACTTT
CDR3aa: CASSPERNSPLHF

v_gene: TRBV19
d_gene: NA
j_gene: TRBJ1-4
abundance: NA
CDR3nt: TGTGCCAGTAATTCTCCGCGGGTTGCAACTAATGAAAAACTGTTTTTT
CDR3aa: CASNSPRVATNEKLFF

v_gene: TRBV28
d_gene: TRBD1
j_gene: TRBJ2-5
abundance: NA
CDR3nt: TGTGCCAGCAGTTTATCCAGGGGGTACCAAGAGACCCAGTACTTC
CDR3aa: CASSLSRGYQETQYF

v_gene: TRBV28
d_gene: NA
j_gene: TRBJ2-7
abundance: NA
CDR3nt: TGTGCCAGCACGCGCCGGGGCGGGGCGGGAGAGCAGTACTTC
CDR3aa: CASTRRGGAGEQYF

v_gene: TRBV3-1/TRBV3-2
d_gene: NA
j_gene: TRBJ1-2
abundance: NA
CDR3nt: TGTGCCAGCAGCCAAGACGTAGCGGTCTATGGCTACACCTTC
CDR3aa: CASSQDVAVYGYTF

v_gene: TRBV24-1
d_gene: NA
j_gene: TRBJ2-2
abundance: NA
CDR3nt: TGTGCCACCAGTGACCCGGGACTCAGGACCGGGGAGCTGTTTTTT
CDR3aa: CATSDPGLRTGELFF

v_gene: TRBV11-2
d_gene: NA
j_gene: TRBJ2-3
abundance: NA
CDR3nt: TGTGCCAGCAGCTTAGATAGGGAGACAGATACGCAGTATTTT
CDR3aa: CASSLDRETDTQYF

v_gene: TRBV7-8
d_gene: TRBD1
j_gene: TRBJ2-2
abundance: NA
CDR3nt: TGTGCCAGCAGCTCGATTTCCGGGACAGGGGTTTTGGGCGGGGAGCTGTTTTTT
CDR3aa: CASSSISGTGVLGGELFF

v_gene: TRBV7-6
d_gene: TRBD2
j_gene: TRBJ2-4
abundance: NA
CDR3nt: TGTGCCAGCAGCCCAGGAGCGGGGGGGGACATTCAGTACTTC
CDR3aa: CASSPGAGGDIQYF

v_gene: TRBV5-4
d_gene: TRBD1
j_gene: TRBJ1-1
abundance: NA
CDR3nt: TGTGCCAGCAGCTTGGCGGGACAGGGGGCGAACACTGAAGCTTTCTTT
CDR3aa: CASSLAGQGANTEAFF

v_gene: TRBV6-5
d_gene: TRBD2
j_gene: TRBJ2-7
abundance: once
CDR3nt: TGTGCCAGCACCCTACTAGCGGGTACCGCCTACGAGCAGTACTTC
CDR3aa: CASTLLAGTAYEQYF

v_gene: TRBV2
d_gene: NA
j_gene: TRBJ1-2
abundance: NA
CDR3nt: TGTGCCAGCAGTGATATGACAGTAGGCTACACCTTC
CDR3aa: CASSDMTVGYTF

v_gene: TRBV19
d_gene: NA
j_gene: TRBJ1-6
abundance: NA
CDR3nt: TGTGCCAGTAGTATAGTCCGGGGAGATAATTCACCCCTCCACTTT
CDR3aa: CASSIVRGDNSPLHF

v_gene: TRBV11-2
d_gene: NA
j_gene: TRBJ1-1
abundance: NA
CDR3nt: TGTGCCAGCATGAGGACAGCGAACACTGAAACTTTCTTT
CDR3aa: CASMRTANTETFF

v_gene: TRBV28
d_gene: TRBD1
j_gene: TRBJ2-7
abundance: NA
CDR3nt: TGTGCCAGCAGATCGACAGGGACGTTGCCCCACGAGCAGTACTTC
CDR3aa: CASRSTGTLPHEQYF

v_gene: TRBV9
d_gene: TRBD1
j_gene: TRBJ1-3
abundance: NA
CDR3nt: TGTGCCAGCAGCGTACGGGGGACAGTCCCTGAGGACACCATATATTTT
CDR3aa: CASSVRGTVPEDTIYF

v_gene: TRBV3-1/TRBV3-2
d_gene: NA
j_gene: TRBJ1-5
abundance: NA
CDR3nt: TGTGCCAGCAGCCAAGGCCACAGGGCTAATCAGCCCCAGCATTTT
CDR3aa: CASSQGHRANQPQHF

v_gene: TRBV5-1
d_gene: NA
j_gene: TRBJ1-4
abundance: NA
CDR3nt: TGCGCCAGCAGCTTGCGCCCAGGGCAGGCTGATGAAAAACTGTTTTTT
CDR3aa: CASSLRPGQADEKLFF

v_gene: TRBV11-2
d_gene: NA
j_gene: TRBJ2-2
abundance: few
CDR3nt: TGTGCCAGCAGCGCTTTGGGAGGGAACACCGGGGAGCTGTTTTTT
CDR3aa: CASSALGGNTGELFF

v_gene: TRBV18
d_gene: TRBD1
j_gene: TRBJ1-2
abundance: NA
CDR3nt: TGTGCCAGCTCATGGACAGGGATAGGCTACACCTTC
CDR3aa: CASSWTGIGYTF

v_gene: TRBV2
d_gene: NA
j_gene: TRBJ1-1
abundance: NA
CDR3nt: TGTGCCAGCAATCCGGTTGTTCGTTCAAACACTGAAGCTTTCTTT
CDR3aa: CASNPVVRSNTEAFF

v_gene: TRBV5-1
d_gene: NA
j_gene: TRBJ1-1
abundance: NA
CDR3nt: TGCGCCAGCAGCATCGACAGGCCCGCTAGCACTGAAGCTTTCTTT
CDR3aa: CASSIDRPASTEAFF

v_gene: TRBV6-5
d_gene: NA
j_gene: TRBJ1-1
abundance: NA
CDR3nt: TGTGCCAGCAGCTCCCCTCGGGGGGCTTTCTTT
CDR3aa: CASSSPRGAFF

v_gene: TRBV29-1
d_gene: NA
j_gene: TRBJ1-5
abundance: NA
CDR3nt: TGCAGCGTTGGGTCTAACAATCAGCCCCAGCATTTT
CDR3aa: CSVGSNNQPQHF

v_gene: TRBV7-2
d_gene: NA
j_gene: TRBJ2-3
abundance: NA
CDR3nt: TGTGCCAGCAGCCCCCAAGTCGGAGATACGCAGTATTTT
CDR3aa: CASSPQVGDTQYF

v_gene: TRBV4-2
d_gene: NA
j_gene: TRBJ1-6
abundance: NA
CDR3nt: TGTGCCAGCAGCCAAATCGGGTATAATTCACCCCTCCACTTT
CDR3aa: CASSQIGYNSPLHF

v_gene: TRBV9
d_gene: TRBD2
j_gene: TRBJ2-3
abundance: once
CDR3nt: TGTGCCAGCAGCGTAACTAGCGGGAGCACAGATACGCAGTATTTT
CDR3aa: CASSVTSGSTDTQYF

v_gene: TRBV4-1
d_gene: TRBD1
j_gene: TRBJ1-2
abundance: once
CDR3nt: TGCGCCAGCAGCCAAGAGCCGGGACAGAGTTATGGCTACACCTTC
CDR3aa: CASSQEPGQSYGYTF

v_gene: TRBV30
d_gene: TRBD1
j_gene: TRBJ1-5
abundance: NA
CDR3nt: TGTGCCTGGGCCCAGGGGGATCAGCCCCAGCATTTT
CDR3aa: CAWAQGDQPQHF

v_gene: TRBV28
d_gene: TRBD1
j_gene: TRBJ1-2
abundance: NA
CDR3nt: TGTGCCAGCAGAGGGACAGGTTTAGGGTATGGCTACACCTTC
CDR3aa: CASRGTGLGYGYTF

v_gene: TRBV11-2
d_gene: NA
j_gene: TRBJ1-3
abundance: NA
CDR3nt: TGTGCCAGCAGCTACACCAGCTCTGGAAACACCATATATTTT
CDR3aa: CASSYTSSGNTIYF

v_gene: TRBV4-2
d_gene: NA
j_gene: TRBJ1-1
abundance: NA
CDR3nt: TGTGCCAGCAGCCAAGCAGGGGCGAACACTGAAGCTTTCTTT
CDR3aa: CASSQAGANTEAFF

v_gene: TRBV7-9
d_gene: NA
j_gene: TRBJ2-1
abundance: NA
CDR3nt: TGTGCCAGCAGCTTAGCCTGGCAAGTCTTC
CDR3aa: CASSLAWQVF

v_gene: TRBV30
d_gene: NA
j_gene: TRBJ2-2
abundance: NA
CDR3nt: TGTGCCTGGGGGGCCCGGGAGCTGTTTTTT
CDR3aa: CAWGARELFF